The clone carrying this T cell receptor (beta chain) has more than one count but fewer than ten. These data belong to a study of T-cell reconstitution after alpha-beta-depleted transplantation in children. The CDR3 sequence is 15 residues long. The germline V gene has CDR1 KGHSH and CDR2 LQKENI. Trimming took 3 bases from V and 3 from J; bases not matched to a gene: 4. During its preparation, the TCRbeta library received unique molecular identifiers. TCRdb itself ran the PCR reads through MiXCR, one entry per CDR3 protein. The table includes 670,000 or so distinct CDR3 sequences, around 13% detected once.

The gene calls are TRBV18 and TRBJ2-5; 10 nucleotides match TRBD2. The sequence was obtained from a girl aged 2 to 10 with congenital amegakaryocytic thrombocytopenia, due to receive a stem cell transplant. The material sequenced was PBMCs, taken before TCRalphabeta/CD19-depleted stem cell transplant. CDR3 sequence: CASSPGLATEETQYF. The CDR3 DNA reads TGTGCCAGCTCACCGGGACTAGCGACGGAAGAGACCCAGTACTTC.